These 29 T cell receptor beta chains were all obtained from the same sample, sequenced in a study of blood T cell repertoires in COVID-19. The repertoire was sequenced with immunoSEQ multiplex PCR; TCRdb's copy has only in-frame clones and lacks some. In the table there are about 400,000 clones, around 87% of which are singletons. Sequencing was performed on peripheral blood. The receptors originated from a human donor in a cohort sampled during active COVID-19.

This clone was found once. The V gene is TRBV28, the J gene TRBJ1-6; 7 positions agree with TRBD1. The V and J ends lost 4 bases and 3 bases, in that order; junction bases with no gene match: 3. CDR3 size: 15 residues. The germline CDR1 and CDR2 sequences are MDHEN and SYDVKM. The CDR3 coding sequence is TGTGCCAGCAGTTATGGGACAGACTATAATTCACCCCTCCACTTT. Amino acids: CASSYGTDYNSPLHF.

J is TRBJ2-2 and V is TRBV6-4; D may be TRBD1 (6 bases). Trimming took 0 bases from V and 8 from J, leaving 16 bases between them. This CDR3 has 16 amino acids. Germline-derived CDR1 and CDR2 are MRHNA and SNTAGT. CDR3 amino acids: CASSDSGARFAGELFF. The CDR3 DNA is TGTGCCAGCAGTGACTCGGGGGCGCGTTTCGCAGGGGAGCTGTTTTTT.

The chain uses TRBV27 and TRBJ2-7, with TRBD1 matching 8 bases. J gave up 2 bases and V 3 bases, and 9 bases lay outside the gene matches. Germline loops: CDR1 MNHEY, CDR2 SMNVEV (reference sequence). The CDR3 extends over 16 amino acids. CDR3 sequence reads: CASSFTTGTGPYEQYF. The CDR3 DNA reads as TGTGCCAGCAGTTTTACCACCGGGACAGGACCCTACGAGCAGTACTTC.

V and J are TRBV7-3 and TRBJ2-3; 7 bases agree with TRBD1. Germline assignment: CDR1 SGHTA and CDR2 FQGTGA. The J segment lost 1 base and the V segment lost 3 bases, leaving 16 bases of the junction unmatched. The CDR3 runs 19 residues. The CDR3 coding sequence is TGTGCCAGCAGCTTGGGTAGAGGGGGCCCTCGAGGGGGCACAGATACGCAGTATTTT. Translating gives CASSLGRGGPRGGTDTQYF.

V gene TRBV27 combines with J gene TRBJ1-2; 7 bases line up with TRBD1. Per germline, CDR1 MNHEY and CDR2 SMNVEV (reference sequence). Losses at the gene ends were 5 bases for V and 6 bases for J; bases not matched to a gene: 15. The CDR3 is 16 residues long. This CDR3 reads CASSATDRVPFDGYTF. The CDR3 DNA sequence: TGTGCCAGCAGTGCCACAGACAGGGTTCCTTTTGATGGCTACACCTTC.

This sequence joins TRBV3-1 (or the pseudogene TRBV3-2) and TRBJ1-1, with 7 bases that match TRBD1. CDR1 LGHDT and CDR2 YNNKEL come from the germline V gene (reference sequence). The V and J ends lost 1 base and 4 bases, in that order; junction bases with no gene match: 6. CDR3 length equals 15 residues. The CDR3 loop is CASSQVGQGVTEAFF. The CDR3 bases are TGTGCCAGCAGCCAAGTAGGGCAGGGGGTCACTGAAGCTTTCTTT.

The CDR3 nucleotides are TGTGCCACCGCTACGACTAGGATCACCGGGGAGCTGTTTTTT. Its protein product is CATATTRITGELFF. The chain carries TRBV24-1 and TRBJ2-2; the D gene is possibly TRBD2 (6 bases). The V end lost 9 bases, the J end lost 4 bases, and 14 bases lay between the germline ends. Germline V gene lookup returns CDR1 KGHDR and CDR2 SFDVKD. The CDR3 sequence is 14 residues long.

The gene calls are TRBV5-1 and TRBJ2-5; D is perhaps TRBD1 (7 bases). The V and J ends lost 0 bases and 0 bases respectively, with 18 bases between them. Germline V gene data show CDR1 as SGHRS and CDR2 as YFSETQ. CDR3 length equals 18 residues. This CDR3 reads CASSLAPGGTANQETQYF. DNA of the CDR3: TGCGCCAGCAGCTTGGCGCCAGGGGGGACAGCGAACCAAGAGACCCAGTACTTC. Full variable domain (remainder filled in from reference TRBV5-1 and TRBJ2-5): KAGVTQTPRYLIKTRGQQVTLSCSPISGHRSVSWYQQTPGQGLQFLFEYFSETQRNKGNFPGRFSGRQFSNSRSEMNVSTLELGDSALYLCASSLAPGGTANQETQYFGPGTRLLVL.

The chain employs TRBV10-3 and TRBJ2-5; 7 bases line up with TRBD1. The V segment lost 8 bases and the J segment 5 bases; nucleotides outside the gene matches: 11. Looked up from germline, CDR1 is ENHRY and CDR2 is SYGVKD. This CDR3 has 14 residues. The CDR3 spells CAIGTDDLGETQYF. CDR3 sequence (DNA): TGTGCCATCGGGACAGACGATCTTGGGGAGACCCAGTACTTC.

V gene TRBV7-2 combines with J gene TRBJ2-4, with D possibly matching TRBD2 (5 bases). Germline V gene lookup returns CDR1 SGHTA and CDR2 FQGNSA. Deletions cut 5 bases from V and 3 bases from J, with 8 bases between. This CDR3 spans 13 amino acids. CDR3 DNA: TGTGCCAGCAGCCCCCGGGACAAAAACATTCAGTACTTC. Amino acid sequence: CASSPRDKNIQYF.

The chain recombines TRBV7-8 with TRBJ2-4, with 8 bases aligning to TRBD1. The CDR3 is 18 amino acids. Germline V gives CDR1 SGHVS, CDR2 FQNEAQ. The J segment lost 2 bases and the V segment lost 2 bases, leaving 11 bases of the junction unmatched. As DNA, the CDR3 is TGTGCCAGCAGCTTATTAGGAACAGGGGGAGCAACCAAAAACATTCAGTACTTC. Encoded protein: CASSLLGTGGATKNIQYF.

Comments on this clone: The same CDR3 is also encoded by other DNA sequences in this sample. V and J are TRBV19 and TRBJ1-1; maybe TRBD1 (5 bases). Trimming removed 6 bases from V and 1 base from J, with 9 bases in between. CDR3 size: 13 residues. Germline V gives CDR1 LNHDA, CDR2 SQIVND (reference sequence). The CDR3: CASSLQGNTEAFF. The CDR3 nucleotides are TGTGCCAGTAGCCTCCAGGGGAACACTGAAGCTTTCTTT.

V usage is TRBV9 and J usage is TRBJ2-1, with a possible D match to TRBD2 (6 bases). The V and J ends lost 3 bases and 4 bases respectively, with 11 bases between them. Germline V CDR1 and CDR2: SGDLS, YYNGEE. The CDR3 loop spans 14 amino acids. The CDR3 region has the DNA TGTGCCAGCAGCGCCGGGAGAGGGTACAATGAGCAGTTCTTC. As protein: CASSAGRGYNEQFF.

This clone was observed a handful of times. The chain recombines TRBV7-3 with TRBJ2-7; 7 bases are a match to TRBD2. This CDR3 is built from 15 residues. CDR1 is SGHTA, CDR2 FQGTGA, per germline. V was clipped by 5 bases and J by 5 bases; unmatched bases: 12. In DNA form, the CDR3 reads TGTGCCAGCAGCAAAGGGGCGGGGGACCTGAACGAGCAGTACTTC. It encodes CASSKGAGDLNEQYF.

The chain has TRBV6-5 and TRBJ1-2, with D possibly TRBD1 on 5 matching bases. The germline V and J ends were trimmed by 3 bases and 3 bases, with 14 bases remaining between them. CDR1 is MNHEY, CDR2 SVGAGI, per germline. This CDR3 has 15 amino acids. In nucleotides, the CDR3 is TGTGCCAGCAGTTATTCGCGGGGGAAGGACTATGGCTACACCTTC. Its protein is CASSYSRGKDYGYTF.

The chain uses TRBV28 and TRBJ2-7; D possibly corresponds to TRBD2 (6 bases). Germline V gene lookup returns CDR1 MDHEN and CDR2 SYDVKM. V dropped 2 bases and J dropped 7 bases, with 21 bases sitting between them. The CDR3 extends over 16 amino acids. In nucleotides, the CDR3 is TGTGCCAGCAGTTTACCGACTGACCTGGGAGGTGGGGAGCAGTACTTC. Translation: CASSLPTDLGGGEQYF.

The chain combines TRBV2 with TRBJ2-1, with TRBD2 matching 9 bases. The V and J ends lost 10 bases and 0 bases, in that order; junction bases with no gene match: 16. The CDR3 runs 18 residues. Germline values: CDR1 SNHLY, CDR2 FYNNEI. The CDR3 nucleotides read TGTGCCACCGCCCGGGGTAGCGGGGGAGACAGCTCCTACAATGAGCAGTTCTTC. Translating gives CATARGSGGDSSYNEQFF.

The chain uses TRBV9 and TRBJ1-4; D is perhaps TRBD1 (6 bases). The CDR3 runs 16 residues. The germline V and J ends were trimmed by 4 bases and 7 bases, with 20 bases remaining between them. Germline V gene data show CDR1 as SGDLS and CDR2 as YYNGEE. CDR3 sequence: CASSIGVAGAGEKLFF. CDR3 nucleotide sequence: TGTGCCAGCAGCATAGGGGTCGCGGGGGCGGGTGAAAAACTGTTTTTT.

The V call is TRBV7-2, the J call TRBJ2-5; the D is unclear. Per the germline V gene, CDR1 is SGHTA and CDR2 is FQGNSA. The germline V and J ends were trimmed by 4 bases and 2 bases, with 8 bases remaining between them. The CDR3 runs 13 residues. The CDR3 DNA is TGTGCCAGCAGCTATGACGGGCAAGAGACCCAGTACTTC. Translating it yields CASSYDGQETQYF.

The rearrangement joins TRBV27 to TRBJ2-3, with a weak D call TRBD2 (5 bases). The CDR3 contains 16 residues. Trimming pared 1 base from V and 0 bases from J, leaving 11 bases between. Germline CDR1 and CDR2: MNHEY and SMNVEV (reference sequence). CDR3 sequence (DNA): TGTGCCAGCAGTTTATGGGCTAGCCGAAGCACAGATACGCAGTATTTT. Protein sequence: CASSLWASRSTDTQYF.

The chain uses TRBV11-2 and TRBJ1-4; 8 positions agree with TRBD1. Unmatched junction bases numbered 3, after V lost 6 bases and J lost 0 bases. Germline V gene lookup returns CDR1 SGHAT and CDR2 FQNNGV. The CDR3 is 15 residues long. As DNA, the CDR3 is TGTGCCAGCAGACCGACAGGGGCAACTAATGAAAAACTGTTTTTT. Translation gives CASRPTGATNEKLFF.

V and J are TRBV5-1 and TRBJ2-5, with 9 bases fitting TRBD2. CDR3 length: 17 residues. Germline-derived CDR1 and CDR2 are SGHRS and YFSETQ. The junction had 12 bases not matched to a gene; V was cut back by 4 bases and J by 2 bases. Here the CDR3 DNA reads TGCGCCAGCAGCCCGTCTCACCAGCGGGGGGTGCAAGAGACCCAGTACTTC. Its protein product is CASSPSHQRGVQETQYF. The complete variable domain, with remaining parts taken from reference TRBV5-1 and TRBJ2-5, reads KAGVTQTPRYLIKTRGQQVTLSCSPISGHRSVSWYQQTPGQGLQFLFEYFSETQRNKGNFPGRFSGRQFSNSRSEMNVSTLELGDSALYLCASSPSHQRGVQETQYFGPGTRLLVL.

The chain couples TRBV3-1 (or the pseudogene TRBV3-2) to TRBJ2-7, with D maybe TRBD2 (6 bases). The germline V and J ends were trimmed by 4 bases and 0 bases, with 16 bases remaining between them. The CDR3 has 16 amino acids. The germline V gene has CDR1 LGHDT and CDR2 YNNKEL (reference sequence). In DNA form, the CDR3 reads TGTGCCAGCAGCCCATTCCTTGCGGGGACCTCCTACGAGCAGTACTTC. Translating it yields CASSPFLAGTSYEQYF.

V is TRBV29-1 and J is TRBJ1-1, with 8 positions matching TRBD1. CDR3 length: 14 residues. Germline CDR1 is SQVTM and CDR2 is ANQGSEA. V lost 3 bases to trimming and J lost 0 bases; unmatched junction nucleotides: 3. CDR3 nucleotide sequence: TGCAGCGTTGATCCGACAGGGGTGAACACTGAAGCTTTCTTT. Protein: CSVDPTGVNTEAFF.

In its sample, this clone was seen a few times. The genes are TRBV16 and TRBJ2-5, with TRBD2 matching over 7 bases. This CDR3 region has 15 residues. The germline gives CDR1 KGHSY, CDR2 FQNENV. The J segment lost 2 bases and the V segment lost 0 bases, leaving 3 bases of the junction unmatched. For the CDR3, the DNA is TGTGCCAGCAGCCAATCGTGGACTAGGCAAGAGACCCAGTACTTC. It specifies CASSQSWTRQETQYF.

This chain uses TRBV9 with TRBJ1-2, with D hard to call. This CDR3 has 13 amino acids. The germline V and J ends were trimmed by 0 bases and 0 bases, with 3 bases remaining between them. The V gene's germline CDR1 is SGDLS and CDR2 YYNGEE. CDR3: CASSVGPNYGYTF. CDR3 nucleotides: TGTGCCAGCAGCGTAGGGCCTAACTATGGCTACACCTTC.

This chain's CDR3 is CASGPLAQETQYF. CDR3 in DNA: TGTGCCAGCGGCCCACTAGCTCAAGAGACCCAGTACTTC. This chain links TRBV11-1 with TRBJ2-5, with D maybe TRBD2 (6 bases). CDR1 and CDR2 from the germline V gene are SGHAT and FQDESV (reference sequence). Trimming shortened V by 8 bases and J by 2 bases, and 12 bases separated the two germline ends. CDR3 size: 13 residues.

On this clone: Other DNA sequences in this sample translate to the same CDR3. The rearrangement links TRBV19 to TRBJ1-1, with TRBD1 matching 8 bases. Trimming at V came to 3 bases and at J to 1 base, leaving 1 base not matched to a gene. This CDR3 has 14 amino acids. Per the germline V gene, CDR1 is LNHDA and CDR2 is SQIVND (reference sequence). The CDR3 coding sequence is TGTGCCAGTAGTATCGACAGGGGGAACACTGAAGCTTTCTTT. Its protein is CASSIDRGNTEAFF.

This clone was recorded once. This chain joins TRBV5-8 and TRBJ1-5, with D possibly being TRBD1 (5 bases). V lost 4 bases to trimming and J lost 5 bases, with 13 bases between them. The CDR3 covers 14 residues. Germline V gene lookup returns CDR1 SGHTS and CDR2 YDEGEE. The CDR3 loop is CASSRSWGDQPQHF. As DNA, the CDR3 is TGTGCCAGCAGCCGGTCGTGGGGGGATCAGCCCCAGCATTTT.